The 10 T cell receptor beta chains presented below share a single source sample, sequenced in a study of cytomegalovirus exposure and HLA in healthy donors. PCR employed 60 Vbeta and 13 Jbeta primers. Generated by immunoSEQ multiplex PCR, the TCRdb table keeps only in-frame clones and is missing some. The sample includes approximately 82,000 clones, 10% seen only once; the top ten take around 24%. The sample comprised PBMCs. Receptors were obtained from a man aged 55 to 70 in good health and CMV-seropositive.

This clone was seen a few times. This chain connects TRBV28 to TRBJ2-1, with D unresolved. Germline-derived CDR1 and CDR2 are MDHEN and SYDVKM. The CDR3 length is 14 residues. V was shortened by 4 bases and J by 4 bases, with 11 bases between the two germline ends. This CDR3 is CASSSTETYNEQFF. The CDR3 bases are TGTGCCAGCAGTTCCACAGAGACATACAATGAGCAGTTCTTC.

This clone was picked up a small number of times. CDR3 coding DNA: TGTGCCAGCAGGGGGGGACAGGGGGCAGAAGATGAGCAGTTCTTC. As protein: CASRGGQGAEDEQFF. The V and J genes are TRBV2 and TRBJ2-1, with 12 bases identical to TRBD1. V gave up 6 bases and J gave up 8 bases; unmatched junction bases: 8. The CDR3 has 15 residues. The germline V gene has CDR1 SNHLY and CDR2 FYNNEI. The variable domain in full, completed from reference TRBV2 and TRBJ2-1, reads EPEVTQTPSHQVTQMGQEVILRCVPISNHLYFYWYRQILGQKVEFLVSFYNNEISEKSEIFDDQFSVERPDGSNFTLKIRSTKLEDSAMYFCASRGGQGAEDEQFFGPGTRLTVL.

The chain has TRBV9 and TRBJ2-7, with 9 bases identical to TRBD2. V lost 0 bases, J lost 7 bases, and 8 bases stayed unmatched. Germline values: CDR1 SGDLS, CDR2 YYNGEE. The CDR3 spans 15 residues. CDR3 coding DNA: TGTGCCAGCAGCGTAGAGGTAGCGGGAGCGGGTGAGCAGTACTTC. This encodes CASSVEVAGAGEQYF.

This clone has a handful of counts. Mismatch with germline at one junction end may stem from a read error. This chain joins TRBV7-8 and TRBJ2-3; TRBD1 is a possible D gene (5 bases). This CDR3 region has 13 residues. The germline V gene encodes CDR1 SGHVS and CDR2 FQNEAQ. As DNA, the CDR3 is TGTACCAGCAGCTCGTCGCAGGGTAATACGCAGTATTTT. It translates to CTSSSSQGNTQYF. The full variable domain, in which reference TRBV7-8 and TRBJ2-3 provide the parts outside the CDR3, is GAGVSQSPRYKVAKRGQDVALRCDPISGHVSLFWYQQALGQGPEFLTYFQNEAQLDKSGLPSDRFFAERPEGSVSTLKIQRTQQEDSAVYLCTSSSSQGNTQYFGPGTRLTVL.

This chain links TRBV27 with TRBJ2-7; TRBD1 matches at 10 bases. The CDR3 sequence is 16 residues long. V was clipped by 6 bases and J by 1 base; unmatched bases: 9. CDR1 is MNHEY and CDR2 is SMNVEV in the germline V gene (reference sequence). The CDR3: CASSRRQGAGSYEQYF. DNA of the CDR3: TGTGCCAGCAGCCGTAGACAGGGGGCGGGGTCCTACGAGCAGTACTTC.

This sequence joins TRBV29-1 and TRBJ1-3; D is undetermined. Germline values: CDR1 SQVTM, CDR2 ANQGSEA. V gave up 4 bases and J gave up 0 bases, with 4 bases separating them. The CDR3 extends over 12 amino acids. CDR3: CSVVSSGNTIYF. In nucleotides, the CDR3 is TGCAGCGTTGTCAGCTCTGGAAACACCATATATTTT.

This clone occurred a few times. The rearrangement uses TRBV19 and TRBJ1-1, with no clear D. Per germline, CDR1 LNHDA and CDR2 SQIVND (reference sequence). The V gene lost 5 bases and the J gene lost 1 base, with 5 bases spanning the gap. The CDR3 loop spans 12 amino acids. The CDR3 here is CASSVQNTEAFF. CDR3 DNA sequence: TGTGCCAGTAGTGTACAGAACACTGAAGCTTTCTTT.

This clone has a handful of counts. CDR3 amino acids: CASSPLAGGRENEQFF. CDR3 nucleotides: TGTGCCAGCAGCCCTCTAGCGGGGGGGAGGGAAAATGAGCAGTTCTTC. The chain joins TRBV11-1 to TRBJ2-1; 12 bases agree with TRBD2. With V trimmed by 5 bases and J by 7 bases, 9 bases remained unmatched. From germline, CDR1 is SGHAT and CDR2 FQDESV (reference sequence). The CDR3 totals 16 residues.

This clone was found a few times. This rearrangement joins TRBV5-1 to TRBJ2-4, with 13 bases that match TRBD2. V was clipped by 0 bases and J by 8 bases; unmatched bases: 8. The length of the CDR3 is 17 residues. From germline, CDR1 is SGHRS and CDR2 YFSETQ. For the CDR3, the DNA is TGCGCCAGCAGCTTGGGACAACTAGCGGGGGGGAGTCACATTCAGTACTTC. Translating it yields CASSLGQLAGGSHIQYF.

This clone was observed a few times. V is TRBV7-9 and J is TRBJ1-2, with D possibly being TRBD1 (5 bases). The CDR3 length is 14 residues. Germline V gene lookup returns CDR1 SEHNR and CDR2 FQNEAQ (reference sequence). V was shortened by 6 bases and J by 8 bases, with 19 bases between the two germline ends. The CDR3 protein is CASSLDNEAGGYTF. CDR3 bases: TGTGCCAGCAGTCTGGACAATGAGGCTGGGGGCTACACCTTC.